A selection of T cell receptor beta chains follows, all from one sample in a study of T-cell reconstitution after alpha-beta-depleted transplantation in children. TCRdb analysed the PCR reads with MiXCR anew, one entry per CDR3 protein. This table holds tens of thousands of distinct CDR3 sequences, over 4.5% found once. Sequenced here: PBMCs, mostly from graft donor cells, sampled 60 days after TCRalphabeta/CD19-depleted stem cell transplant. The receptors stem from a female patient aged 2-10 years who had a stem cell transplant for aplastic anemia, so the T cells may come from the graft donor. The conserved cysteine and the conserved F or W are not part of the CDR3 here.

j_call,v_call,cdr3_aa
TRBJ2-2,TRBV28,ASSRLWASNTGELF
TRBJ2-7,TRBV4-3,ASSQTSGRSSHEQY
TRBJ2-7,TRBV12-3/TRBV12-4,ASSLLGQPSSYEQY
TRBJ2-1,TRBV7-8,ASSPTASVGGYEQF
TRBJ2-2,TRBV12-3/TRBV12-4,ASSLAGVLTGELF
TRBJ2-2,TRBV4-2,ASSQSGANTGELF
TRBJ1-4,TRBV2,ASSAVEKLF
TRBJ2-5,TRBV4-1,ASSQALGYQETQY
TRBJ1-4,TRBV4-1,ASSRGQGVNEKLF
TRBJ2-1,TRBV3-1,ASSHSLAGGPQNEQF
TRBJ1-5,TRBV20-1,SARRVRGGPQH
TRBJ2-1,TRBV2,ASSVEYEQF
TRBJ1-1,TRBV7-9,ASSSLDRPNTEAF
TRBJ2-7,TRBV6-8,ASRQAGI
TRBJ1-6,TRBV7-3,ASSLMGGSPLH
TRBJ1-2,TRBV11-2,ASSPGQLTNYGYT
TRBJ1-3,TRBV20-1,SASRGTPLSGNTIY
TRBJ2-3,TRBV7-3,ASSLTRTSGLRTDTQY
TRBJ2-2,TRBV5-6,ASSLGPYTGELF
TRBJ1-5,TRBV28,ASSLTGSSNQPQH
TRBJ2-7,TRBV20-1,SARDPGGGISYEQY
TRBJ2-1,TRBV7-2,ASSLGLSYNEQF
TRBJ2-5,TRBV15,ATSRGLAQETQY
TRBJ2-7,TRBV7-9,ASSFGRAYEQY
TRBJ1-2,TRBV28,ASRFRGGAGRGYT
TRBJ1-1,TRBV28,ASSVSRGSEAF
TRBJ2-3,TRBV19,ASRFPSTDTQY
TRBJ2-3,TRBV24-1,ATSDLRGGAGDTQY
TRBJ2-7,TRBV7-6,ASSLGQFYEQY
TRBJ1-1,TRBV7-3,ASSLTGNTEAF
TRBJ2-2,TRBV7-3,ASSLNLGNTGELF
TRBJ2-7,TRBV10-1,ASSAGVTYEQY
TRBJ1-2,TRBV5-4,ASSLDTSIYYGYT
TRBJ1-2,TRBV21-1,ASSKFTPGGGSNYGYT
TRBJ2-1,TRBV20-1,SARAGVAGGQNEQF
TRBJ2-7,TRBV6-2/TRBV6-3,ASRAGTSGSLY
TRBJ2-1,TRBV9,ASSVGGSGSYEQF
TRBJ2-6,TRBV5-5,ASSLHDGSGANVLT
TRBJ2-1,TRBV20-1,SANGQGYEQF
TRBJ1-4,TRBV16,ASSPEPLYSTNEKLF
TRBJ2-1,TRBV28,ASSFTSGSYNEQF
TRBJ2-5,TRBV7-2,ASSLVAQQGETQY
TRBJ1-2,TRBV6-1,ASSEARGGAGYGYT
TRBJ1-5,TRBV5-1,ASSLGRNQPQH
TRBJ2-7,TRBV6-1,ASSEATGSYEQY